The T cell receptor beta chain described here comes from a study of CD8 T cells in Susac syndrome. An amount of RNA that ranged from roughly 0.5 to 1 ug was reverse transcribed with random hexamers. MiXCR, applied by TCRdb to the immunoSEQ multiplex PCR reads, yields one record per CDR3 protein. Among about 210,000 distinct CDR3 sequences listed, 80% to 95% were seen once. Material: CD4+ T cells from PBMCs. The TCR was taken from a human donor in good health.

The CDR3 loop reads CSALGEGGDNSPLHF. The CDR3, as DNA: TGCAGTGCCCTCGGTGAAGGGGGAGATAATTCACCCCTCCACTTT. The chain recombines TRBV20-1 with TRBJ1-6, with a weak D call TRBD1 (6 bases). CDR1 and CDR2 from the germline V gene are DFQATT and SNEGSKA (reference sequence). This CDR3 contains 15 residues. V gave up 6 bases and J gave up 5 bases, with 17 bases separating them.